This T cell receptor beta chain was recorded in a study of T-cell reconstitution after alpha-beta-depleted transplantation in children. Study-level findings and limits: Several hundred expanded graft clones reportedly gave rise to the alpha-beta T cells present about two months after transplant. Newly made T cells mostly supplied T-cell counts and diversity one year after transplant.

Notes on this clonotype: Its antigen remains unknown.

The CDR3 totals 14 residues. CDR1 and CDR2 (germline): MNHEY, SVGEGT. Unmatched junction bases numbered 4, after V lost 6 bases and J lost 0 bases. As it was prepared, the TCRbeta library received unique molecular identifiers. TCRdb re-derived calls from the PCR reads in MiXCR, one entry per CDR3 protein. The profile covers 450,000 to 600,000 distinct CDR3 sequences, with over 10% appearing a single time and around 2.2% taken by the ten largest. This rearrangement joins TRBV6-2 or TRBV6-3 to TRBJ2-7; 8 nucleotides match TRBD2. The receptor's source is a male patient younger than 18 who had a stem cell transplant for acute myeloid leukemia, so the T cells may come from the graft donor. The source material was PBMCs, mostly from graft donor cells, sampled 360 days after TCRalphabeta/CD19-depleted stem cell transplant. The CDR3 here is CASRDTSGSYEQYF. DNA of the CDR3: TGTGCCAGCAGGGACACTAGCGGCTCCTACGAGCAGTACTTC.